This T cell receptor beta chain was recorded in a study of human T cells and chemical hapten exposure. Study-level background: Patch tests containing 0.01% DPC, applied to the upper back, were read at 6 days. General observations from the study: TCRs at high frequency, those above 1 in 1000, did not change with DPC sensitization. Since the donors had alopecia, their immune response may not be the same as that of healthy people.

The time point is: pre-sensitization, week 0. This sample's treatment: therapeutic diphenylcyclopropenone sensitization with weekly scalp DPC. CDR3 length: 17 amino acids. V gave up 2 bases and J gave up 5 bases, with 18 bases separating them. Germline values: CDR1 LGHNA, CDR2 YNFKEQ. As for this clonotype: The antigen is unknown.

Library construction involved attaching unique molecular identifiers to individual cDNA molecules, which allowed quantitative, reproducible TCR counting. TCRdb redid the calling of the RACE reads with MiXCR, one entry per CDR3 protein. This sample has approximately 370,000 distinct CDR3 sequences, with 4.5% to 7% found just once. The chain is built from TRBV4-2 and TRBJ2-2, with a possible D match to TRBD1 (6 bases). The sample here was whole blood, taken in connection with sensitization to the hapten diphenylcyclopropenone (DPC). The receptor was derived from a woman aged 18-35 years with alopecia areata. Some clones in this sample may be carry-over from other donors' samples. The CDR3: CASSQSAAGTNTGELFF. The CDR3 nucleotides are TGTGCCAGCAGCCAAAGTGCGGCCGGGACAAATACCGGGGAGCTGTTTTTT.